This T cell receptor (beta chain) derives from a study of cytotoxic CD8 clonotypes in ibrutinib-treated CLL. Study results and caveats: Relative to age-matched healthy donors, clonality at baseline was higher, and it tracked circulating CD8+ T-cell counts.

Regarding this clone: Its specificity is unknown.

CDR3 length equals 18 residues. Germline V CDR1 and CDR2: SNHLY, FYNNEI. V was clipped by 2 bases and J by 0 bases, with 17 bases between them. Sequencing was performed with immunoSEQ multiplex PCR; in TCRdb, only in-frame clones are kept and a portion is missing. The repertoire holds around 15,000 clones, with around 67% as singletons. This sequence joins TRBV2 and TRBJ1-3, with a possible D match to TRBD1 (5 bases). This clonotype was obtained from a human donor with chronic lymphocytic leukemia. The sample was PBMCs, taken before ibrutinib treatment. The CDR3 nucleotides are TGTGCCAGCAGTGAACGGTCGGCAGGGTCCATCTCTGGAAACACCATATATTTT. It codes for CASSERSAGSISGNTIYF.